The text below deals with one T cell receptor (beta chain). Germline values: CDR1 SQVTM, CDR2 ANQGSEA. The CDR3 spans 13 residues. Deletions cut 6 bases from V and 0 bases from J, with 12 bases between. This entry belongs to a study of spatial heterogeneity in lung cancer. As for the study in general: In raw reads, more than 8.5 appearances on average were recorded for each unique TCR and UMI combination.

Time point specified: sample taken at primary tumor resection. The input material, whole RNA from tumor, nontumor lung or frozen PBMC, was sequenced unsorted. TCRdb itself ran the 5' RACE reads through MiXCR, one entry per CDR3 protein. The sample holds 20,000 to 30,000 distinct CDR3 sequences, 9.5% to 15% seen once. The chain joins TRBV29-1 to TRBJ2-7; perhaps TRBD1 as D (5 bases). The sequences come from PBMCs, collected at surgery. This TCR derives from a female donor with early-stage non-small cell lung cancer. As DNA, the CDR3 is TGCAGCGTAAGACAGCAGAGCTCCTACGAGCAGTACTTC. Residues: CSVRQQSSYEQYF.